This TCR beta chain was sequenced during a study of shared clonotypes between healthy human individuals. CD45RO-negative, CCR7-positively selected cells formed the naive CD8 fraction, excluding terminally differentiated effector memory CD45RA+ cells. Data came from immunoSEQ multiplex PCR; TCRdb stores just in-frame clones and leaves some out. This repertoire shows about 2.2 million clones, roughly 91% found once; its top ten account for 1.5% to 2%. Germline assignment: CDR1 LGHNA and CDR2 YNFKEQ. This CDR3 has 15 residues. Trimming cost V 0 bases and J 5 bases; bases outside gene matches: 4. Input material: naive CD8+ T cells from PBMCs. V is TRBV4-2 and J is TRBJ2-7; 10 bases agree with TRBD1. The source of this sequence is a man younger than 35 in good health. Some clones in this sample may be carry-over from other donors' samples. The CDR3 spells CASSQDTGQGNEQYF. CDR3 nucleotides: TGTGCCAGCAGCCAAGATACGGGACAGGGGAACGAGCAGTACTTC.